These 13 T cell receptor beta chains were all obtained from the same sample, sequenced in a study of blood T cell repertoires in COVID-19. Assay used: immunoSEQ multiplex PCR; TCRdb lists only in-frame clones, some missing. The data show around 47,000 clones, approximately 83% seen once. Specimen: peripheral blood. The receptors shown here come from a man between 65 and 85 years old with active COVID-19.

This clone was recorded once. The V gene is TRBV6-2 or TRBV6-3, the J gene TRBJ1-2; D is ambiguous. With 6 bases removed from V and 4 bases from J, the gap between germline ends came to 12 bases. CDR1 is MNHEY, CDR2 SVGEGT, per germline. The CDR3 contains 13 residues. The CDR3: CASRPSGFYGYTF. CDR3 coding DNA: TGTGCCAGCAGACCTTCGGGGTTCTATGGCTACACCTTC.

The chain employs TRBV9 and TRBJ2-2, with 7 bases that match TRBD2. The CDR3 is 15 amino acids. Germline V CDR1 and CDR2: SGDLS, YYNGEE. The V and J ends lost 0 bases and 1 base, in that order; junction bases with no gene match: 0. Here the CDR3 DNA reads TGTGCCAGCAGCGTAGTAGCGGGGAACACCGGGGAGCTGTTTTTT. It encodes CASSVVAGNTGELFF.

This sequence joins TRBV4-1 and TRBJ2-3; D perhaps matches TRBD1 (6 bases). Trimming stripped 3 bases from V and 9 bases from J, with 13 bases between. CDR3 length: 13 residues. In germline, CDR1 is MGHRA, CDR2 YSYEKL. Written as DNA, the CDR3 is TGCGCCAGCAGCCAGGCAACAGGGAGAACGCAGTATTTT. Protein product: CASSQATGRTQYF.

The chain is built from TRBV19 and TRBJ1-2, with D possibly TRBD1 on 6 matching bases. Germline CDR1 reads LNHDA; CDR2 reads SQIVND (reference sequence). Trimming took off 5 bases at V and 4 bases at J, with 11 bases between the two ends. The CDR3 is 13 residues long. The CDR3 protein is CASSSTGSYGYTF. The CDR3, as DNA: TGTGCCAGTAGTTCCACAGGGAGCTATGGCTACACCTTC.

V is TRBV5-1 and J is TRBJ1-4; 9 bases are shared with TRBD1. V lost 5 bases and J lost 3; bases outside the gene matches: 8. Germline assignment: CDR1 SGHRS and CDR2 YFSETQ. This CDR3 is 16 amino acids long. Written as DNA, the CDR3 is TGCGCCAGCAGACTCGACAGGGGGGAAGCTAATGAAAAACTGTTTTTT. The encoded protein is CASRLDRGEANEKLFF.

This clone was detected only a few times. The chain has TRBV6-6 and TRBJ1-2, with unresolved D. There are 13 residues in the CDR3. The V gene lost 2 bases and the J gene lost 2 bases, with 6 bases spanning the gap. The germline CDR1 and CDR2 sequences are MNHNY and SVGAGI (reference sequence). CDR3 amino acids: CASSYRQNYGYTF. Written as DNA, the CDR3 is TGTGCCAGCAGTTACCGTCAGAACTATGGCTACACCTTC.

The chain joins TRBV5-1 to TRBJ2-7; D might be TRBD1 (6 bases). Germline CDR1 and CDR2: SGHRS and YFSETQ. The ends were cut back, 0 bases at V and 0 bases at J, with 16 bases in the middle. The CDR3 length is 17 residues. The CDR3 region has the DNA TGCGCCAGCAGCTTGGCCGGGCAGGGACACAGCTCCTACGAGCAGTACTTC. Its translation: CASSLAGQGHSSYEQYF. The variable domain in full, with the rest retrieved from reference TRBV5-1 and TRBJ2-7, is KAGVTQTPRYLIKTRGQQVTLSCSPISGHRSVSWYQQTPGQGLQFLFEYFSETQRNKGNFPGRFSGRQFSNSRSEMNVSTLELGDSALYLCASSLAGQGHSSYEQYFGPGTRLTVT.

The V call is TRBV3-1 (or the pseudogene TRBV3-2), the J call TRBJ2-1, with 12 bases that match TRBD1. The CDR3 is 17 residues long. In germline, CDR1 is LGHDT, CDR2 YNNKEL (reference sequence). With V trimmed by 1 base and J by 3 bases, 4 bases remained unmatched. DNA for the CDR3: TGTGCCAGCAGCCAAGTCGGGACAGGGGGCTTCTACAATGAGCAGTTCTTC. This gives the protein CASSQVGTGGFYNEQFF.

A few counts support this clone. The chain has TRBV2 and TRBJ1-6, with a tentative D call TRBD1 (5 bases). V lost 7 bases to trimming and J lost 7 bases, with 17 bases between them. This CDR3 contains 15 residues. Germline V lookup: CDR1 SNHLY, CDR2 FYNNEI. The CDR3 bases are TGTGCCAGCAAAGTTCGGGTGGGGGGAAATTCACCCCTCCACTTT. This codes for CASKVRVGGNSPLHF.

The J gene is TRBJ1-6, the V gene TRBV19; weak D call: TRBD1 (5 bases). The CDR3 has 17 residues. V gave up 4 bases and J gave up 6 bases, with 19 bases separating them. CDR1 and CDR2 (germline): LNHDA, SQIVND (reference sequence). The CDR3 DNA reads as TGTGCCAGTAGTACATTGGGGACCGGGACTTCTAATTCACCCCTCCACTTT. It codes for CASSTLGTGTSNSPLHF. Based on the CDR3 plus reference TRBV19 and TRBJ1-6, the full variable domain is DGGITQSPKYLFRKEGQNVTLSCEQNLNHDAMYWYRQDPGQGLRLIYYSQIVNDFQKGDIAEGYSVSREKKESFPLTVTSAQKNPTAFYLCASSTLGTGTSNSPLHFGNGTRLTVT.

This chain links TRBV7-9 with TRBJ1-5; D gene uncertain. The CDR3 is 14 residues long. Germline CDR1 SEHNR, CDR2 FQNEAQ (reference sequence). Trimming took 5 bases from V and 0 from J, leaving 8 bases between them. The CDR3 is CASSPTYSNQPQHF. The CDR3 DNA follows: TGTGCCAGCAGCCCCACCTATAGCAATCAGCCCCAGCATTTT.

This sequence joins TRBV19 and TRBJ2-1; D is ambiguous. The V end was cut by 10 bases, the J end by 0 bases, with 13 bases between. This CDR3 contains 14 residues. CDR1 is LNHDA and CDR2 is SQIVND in the germline V gene (reference sequence). The chain's CDR3 is CATKGVISYNEQFF. The CDR3 bases are TGTGCCACCAAAGGAGTTATCTCCTACAATGAGCAGTTCTTC.

The V gene is TRBV19, the J gene TRBJ1-5; D uncertain. The CDR3 consists of 19 residues. Germline V CDR1 and CDR2: LNHDA, SQIVND (reference sequence). The germline V and J ends were trimmed by 7 bases and 0 bases, with 25 bases remaining between them. The CDR3 DNA sequence: TGTGCCAGTAAACCCCGACGCCGAGGTAAGGCGGTTAGCAATCAGCCCCAGCATTTT. Its translation is CASKPRRRGKAVSNQPQHF. Full variable domain (rest looked up from reference TRBV19 and TRBJ1-5): DGGITQSPKYLFRKEGQNVTLSCEQNLNHDAMYWYRQDPGQGLRLIYYSQIVNDFQKGDIAEGYSVSREKKESFPLTVTSAQKNPTAFYLCASKPRRRGKAVSNQPQHFGDGTRLSIL.